One and the same sample provided the 4 T cell receptor beta chains below, sequenced in a study of graft-versus-host responses after intestinal transplantation. Generated by immunoSEQ multiplex PCR, the TCRdb table keeps only in-frame clones and is missing some. This table holds about 96,000 clones, 92% found once. No antigen is known for these receptors. Sample: unstimulated CD4+ T cells sorted from spleen or lymph node cells, taken before intestinal transplant. All receptors come from a human donor who received an intestinal transplant.

Remarks on this clone: One end of the junction fails to match germline, which may point to a read error. V gene TRBV19 combines with J gene TRBJ2-7; D perhaps matches TRBD2 (6 bases). The CDR3 length is 14 residues. Looked up from germline, CDR1 is LNHDA and CDR2 is SQIVND (reference sequence). The CDR3 bases are TGTGCCAGTAGTATAGAGGGGAGGTCCTTCGAGCAGTACTTC. Translated, it gives CASSIEGRSFEQYF. The full variable domain, in which reference TRBV19 and TRBJ2-7 provide the parts outside the CDR3, is DGGITQSPKYLFRKEGQNVTLSCEQNLNHDAMYWYRQDPGQGLRLIYYSQIVNDFQKGDIAEGYSVSREKKESFPLTVTSAQKNPTAFYLCASSIEGRSFEQYFGPGTRLTVT.

CDR3 loop: CASSQDPWTGRREQYF. CDR3 DNA: TGCGCCAGCAGCCAAGATCCCTGGACAGGGAGACGCGAGCAGTACTTC. This chain joins TRBV4-3 and TRBJ2-7, with 8 bases that match TRBD1. CDR3 length: 16 residues. CDR1 is LGHNA, CDR2 YSLEER, per germline. V was clipped by 0 bases and J by 6 bases; unmatched bases: 10.

The V gene is TRBV28, the J gene TRBJ1-6, with a weak D call TRBD1 (6 bases). V lost 4 bases and J lost 11, with 18 bases in between. Germline CDR1 reads MDHEN; CDR2 reads SYDVKM. The CDR3 is 15 amino acids. Here the CDR3 DNA reads TGTGCCAGCAGTTCTCCGACAGGACGAGGGGCACCCCTCCACTTT. As protein: CASSSPTGRGAPLHF.

The rearrangement joins TRBV25-1 to TRBJ1-2; 10 nucleotides line up with TRBD1. The J segment lost 8 bases and the V segment lost 1 base, leaving 4 bases of the junction unmatched. The CDR3 runs 14 residues. CDR1 is MGHDK, CDR2 SYGVNS, per germline. CDR3 bases: TGTGCCAGCAGTGAATGGGACAGGGGTGGAGGCTACACCTTC. Its protein product is CASSEWDRGGGYTF.